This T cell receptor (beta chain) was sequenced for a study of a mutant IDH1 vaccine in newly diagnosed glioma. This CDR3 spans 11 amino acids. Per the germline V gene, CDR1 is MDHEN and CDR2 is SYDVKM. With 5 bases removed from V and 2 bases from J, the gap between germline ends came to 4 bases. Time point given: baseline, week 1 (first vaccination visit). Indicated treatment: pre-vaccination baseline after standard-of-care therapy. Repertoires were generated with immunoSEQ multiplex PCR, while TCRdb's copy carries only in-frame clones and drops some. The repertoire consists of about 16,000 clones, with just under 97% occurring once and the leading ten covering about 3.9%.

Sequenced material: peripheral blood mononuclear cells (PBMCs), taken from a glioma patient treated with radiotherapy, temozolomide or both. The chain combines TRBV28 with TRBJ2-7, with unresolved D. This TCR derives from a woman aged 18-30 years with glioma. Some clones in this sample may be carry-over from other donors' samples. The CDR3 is CASSLAYEQYF. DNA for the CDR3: TGTGCCAGCAGTCTGGCCTACGAGCAGTACTTC.